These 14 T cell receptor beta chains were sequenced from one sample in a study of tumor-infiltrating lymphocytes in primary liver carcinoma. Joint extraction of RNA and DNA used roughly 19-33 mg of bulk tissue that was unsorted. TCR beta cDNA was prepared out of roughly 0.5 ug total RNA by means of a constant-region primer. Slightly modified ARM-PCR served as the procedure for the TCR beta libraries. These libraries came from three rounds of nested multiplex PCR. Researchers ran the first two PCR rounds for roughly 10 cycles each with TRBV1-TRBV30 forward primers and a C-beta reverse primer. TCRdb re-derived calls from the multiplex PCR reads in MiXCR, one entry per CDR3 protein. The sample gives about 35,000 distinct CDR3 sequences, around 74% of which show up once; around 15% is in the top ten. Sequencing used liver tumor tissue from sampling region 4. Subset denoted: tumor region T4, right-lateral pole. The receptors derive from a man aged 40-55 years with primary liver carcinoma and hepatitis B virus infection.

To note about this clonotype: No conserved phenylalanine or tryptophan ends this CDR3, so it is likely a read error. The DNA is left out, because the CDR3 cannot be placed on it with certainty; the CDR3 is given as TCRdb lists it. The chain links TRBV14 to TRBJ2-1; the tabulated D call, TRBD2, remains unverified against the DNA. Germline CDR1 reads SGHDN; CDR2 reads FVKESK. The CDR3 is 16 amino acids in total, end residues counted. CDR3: CASSTVAGWVNNEQSL.

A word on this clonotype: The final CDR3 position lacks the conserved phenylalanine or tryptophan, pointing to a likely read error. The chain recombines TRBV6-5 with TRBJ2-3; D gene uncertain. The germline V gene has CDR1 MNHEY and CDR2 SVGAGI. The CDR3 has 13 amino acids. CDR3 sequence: CASSFQSTDTQYL. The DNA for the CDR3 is TGTGCCAGCAGTTTCCAGAGCACAGACACGCAGTATTTA.

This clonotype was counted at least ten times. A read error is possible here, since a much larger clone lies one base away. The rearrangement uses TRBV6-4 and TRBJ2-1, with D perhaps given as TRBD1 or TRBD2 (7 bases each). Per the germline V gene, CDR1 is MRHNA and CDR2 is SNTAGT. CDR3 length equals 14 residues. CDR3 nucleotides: TGTGCCAGCAGTGACCAGCCAGGGGGAGGGCCCCGCATCTTC. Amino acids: CASSDQPGGGPRIF.

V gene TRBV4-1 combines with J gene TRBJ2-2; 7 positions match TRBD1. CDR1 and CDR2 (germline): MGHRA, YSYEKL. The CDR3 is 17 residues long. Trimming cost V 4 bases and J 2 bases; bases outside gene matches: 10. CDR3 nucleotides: TGCGCCAGCAGCCCCCAAACAGGGGTCCTAAACACCGGGGAGCTGTTTTTT. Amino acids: CASSPQTGVLNTGELFF.

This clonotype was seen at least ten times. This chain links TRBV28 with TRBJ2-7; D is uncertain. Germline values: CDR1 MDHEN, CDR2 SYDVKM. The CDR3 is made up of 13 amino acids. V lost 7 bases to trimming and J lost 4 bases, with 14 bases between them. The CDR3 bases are TGTGCCAGCACTATCCCTCGGAGTTACGAGCAGTACTTC. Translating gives CASTIPRSYEQYF.

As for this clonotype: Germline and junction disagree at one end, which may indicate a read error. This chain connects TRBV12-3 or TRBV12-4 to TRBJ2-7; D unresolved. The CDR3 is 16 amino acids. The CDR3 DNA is TGTGCCAGCACTTTAAGTTCTGGCCAGATTCCCTACGAGCAGTACTTC. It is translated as CASTLSSGQIPYEQYF.

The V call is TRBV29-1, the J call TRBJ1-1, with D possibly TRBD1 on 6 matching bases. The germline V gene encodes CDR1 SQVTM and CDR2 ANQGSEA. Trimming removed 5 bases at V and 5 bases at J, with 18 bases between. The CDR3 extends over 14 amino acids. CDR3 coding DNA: TGCAGCGTTCTTCGGACAGACAGCTGTACTGAAGCTTTCTTT. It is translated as CSVLRTDSCTEAFF.

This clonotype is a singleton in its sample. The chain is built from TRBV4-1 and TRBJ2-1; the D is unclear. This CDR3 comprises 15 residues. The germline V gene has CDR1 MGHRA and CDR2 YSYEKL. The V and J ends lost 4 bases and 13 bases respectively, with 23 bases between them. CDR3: CASSLIPWYGSEQFF. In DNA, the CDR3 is TGCGCCAGCAGCCTTATCCCGTGGTATGGCAGTGAACAGTTCTTC.

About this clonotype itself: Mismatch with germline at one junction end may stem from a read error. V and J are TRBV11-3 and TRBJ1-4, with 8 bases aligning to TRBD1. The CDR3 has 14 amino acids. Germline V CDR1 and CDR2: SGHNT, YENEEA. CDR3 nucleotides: TGTGCCAGCAGCCTCGGACAGGGTGCGGAAAGACTGTCTTTT. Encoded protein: CASSLGQGAERLSF.

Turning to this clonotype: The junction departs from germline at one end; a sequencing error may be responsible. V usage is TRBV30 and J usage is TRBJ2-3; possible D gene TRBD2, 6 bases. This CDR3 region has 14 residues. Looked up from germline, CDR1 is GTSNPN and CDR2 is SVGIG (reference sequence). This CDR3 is CAWGTGTSTYTQYF. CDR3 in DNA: TGTGCCTGGGGAACCGGCACTAGCACATATACGCAGTATTTT.

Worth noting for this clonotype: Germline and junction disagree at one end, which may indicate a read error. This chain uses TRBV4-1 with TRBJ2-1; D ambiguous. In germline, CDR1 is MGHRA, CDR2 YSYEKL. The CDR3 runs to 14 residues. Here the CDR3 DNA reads TGCGCCAGCAGCCAAGACGAGTGTACGGGTGAGCTGTTCTTC. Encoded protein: CASSQDECTGELFF.

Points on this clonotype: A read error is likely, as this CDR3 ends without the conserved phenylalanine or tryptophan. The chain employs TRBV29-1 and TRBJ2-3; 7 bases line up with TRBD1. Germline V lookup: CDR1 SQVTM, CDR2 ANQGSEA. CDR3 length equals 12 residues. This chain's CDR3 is CRVGAKGATQYY. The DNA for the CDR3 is TGCAGAGTTGGTGCTAAGGGGGCTACGCAGTATTAT.

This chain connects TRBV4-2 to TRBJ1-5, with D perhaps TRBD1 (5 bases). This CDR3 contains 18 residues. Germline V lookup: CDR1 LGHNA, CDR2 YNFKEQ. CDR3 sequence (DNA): TGTGTCAGTAGCCAAGATAGAATTAGTGGGACCTCCAGGCAGCCCCAGCATTTT. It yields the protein CVSSQDRISGTSRQPQHF.

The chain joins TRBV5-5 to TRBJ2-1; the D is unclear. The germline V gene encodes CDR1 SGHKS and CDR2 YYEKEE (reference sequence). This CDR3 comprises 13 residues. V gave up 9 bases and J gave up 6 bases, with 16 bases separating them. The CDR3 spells CANRYRTGNEQFF. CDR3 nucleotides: TGTGCCAATAGATACCGAACGGGCAATGAGCAGTTCTTC.